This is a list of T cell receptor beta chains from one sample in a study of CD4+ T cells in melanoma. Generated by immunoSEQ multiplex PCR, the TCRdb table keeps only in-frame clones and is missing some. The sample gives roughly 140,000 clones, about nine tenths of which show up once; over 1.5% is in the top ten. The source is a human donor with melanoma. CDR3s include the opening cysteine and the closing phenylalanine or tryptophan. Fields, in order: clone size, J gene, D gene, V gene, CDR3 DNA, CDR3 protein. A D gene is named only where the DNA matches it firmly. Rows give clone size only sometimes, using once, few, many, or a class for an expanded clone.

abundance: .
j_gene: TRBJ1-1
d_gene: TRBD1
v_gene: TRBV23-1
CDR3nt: TGCGCCCCTTACCGGCAGGGGGGCACTGAAGCTTTCTTT
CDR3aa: CAPYRQGGTEAFF

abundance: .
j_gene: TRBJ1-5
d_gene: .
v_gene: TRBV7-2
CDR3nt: TGTGCCAGCAGCTTTGTCTCCCAATCACAGCCCCAGCATTTT
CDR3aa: CASSFVSQSQPQHF

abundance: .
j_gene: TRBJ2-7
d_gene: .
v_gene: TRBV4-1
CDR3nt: TGCGCCAGCAGCCAAGAGTGGACAAGCTCCTACGAGCAGTACTTC
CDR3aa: CASSQEWTSSYEQYF

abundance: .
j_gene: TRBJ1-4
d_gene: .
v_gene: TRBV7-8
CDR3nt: TGTGCCAGCAGCCTGCACGCAATTCGCCTCGGTGAAAAACTGTTTTTT
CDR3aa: CASSLHAIRLGEKLFF

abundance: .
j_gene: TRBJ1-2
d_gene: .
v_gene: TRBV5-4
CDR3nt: TGTGCCAGCAGCGGCGGGGAATCTAGGCCTGGTAGGGGCTACACCTTC
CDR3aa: CASSGGESRPGRGYTF

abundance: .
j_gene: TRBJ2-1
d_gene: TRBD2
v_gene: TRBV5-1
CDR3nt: TGCGCCAGCAGCTTGGATACTAGCGGGGGGGTCGATGAGCAGTTCTTC
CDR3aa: CASSLDTSGGVDEQFF

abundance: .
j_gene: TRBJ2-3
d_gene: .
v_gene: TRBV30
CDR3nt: TGTGCCTGGTCCCAATCCCTCACAGATACGCAGTATTTT
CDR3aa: CAWSQSLTDTQYF

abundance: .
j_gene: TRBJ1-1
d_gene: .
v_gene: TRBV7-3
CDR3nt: TGTGCCAGCAGCCTTGGGGTCGGTGGGGCGGGAGCTTTCTTT
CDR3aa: CASSLGVGGAGAFF

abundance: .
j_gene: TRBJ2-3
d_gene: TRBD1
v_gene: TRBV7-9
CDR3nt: TGTGCCAGCAGCCCGGGGACAGGGGTGGGCACAGATACGCAGTATTTT
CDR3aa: CASSPGTGVGTDTQYF

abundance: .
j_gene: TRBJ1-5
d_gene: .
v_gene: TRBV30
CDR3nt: TGTGCCTGGAGTGTTATCGGGAATCAGCCCCAGCATTTT
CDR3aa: CAWSVIGNQPQHF

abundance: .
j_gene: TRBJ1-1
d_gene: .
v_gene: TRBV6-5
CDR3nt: TGTGCCAGCAGTTACTCGGGTGGGGCCGGGAACACTGAAGCTTTCTTT
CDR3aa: CASSYSGGAGNTEAFF

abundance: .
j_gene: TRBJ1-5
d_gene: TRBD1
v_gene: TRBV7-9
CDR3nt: TGTGCCAGCAGCTCAGGACAGGGGGAGTCTCAGCATTTT
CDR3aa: CASSSGQGESQHF

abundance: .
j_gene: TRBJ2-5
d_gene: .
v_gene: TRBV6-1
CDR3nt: TGTGCCAGCAGGCAACAGGAGAGAGAGACCCAGTACTTC
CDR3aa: CASRQQERETQYF

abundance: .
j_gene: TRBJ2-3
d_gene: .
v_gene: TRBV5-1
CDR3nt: TGCGCCAGCAGCAACGGACGGACGGGCCCACCAGATACGCAGTATTTT
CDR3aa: CASSNGRTGPPDTQYF

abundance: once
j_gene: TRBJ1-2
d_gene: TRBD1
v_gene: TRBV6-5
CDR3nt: TGTGCCAGCAGGACAGGGGGCGGCCGGGGCTATGGCTACACCTTC
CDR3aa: CASRTGGGRGYGYTF

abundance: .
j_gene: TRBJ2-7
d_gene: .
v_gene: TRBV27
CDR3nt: TGTGCCAGCAGTTTCAGGGGAGGCGAGCAGTACTTC
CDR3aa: CASSFRGGEQYF

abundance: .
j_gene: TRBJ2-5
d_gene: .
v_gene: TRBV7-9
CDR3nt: TGTGCCAGCAGCTTAAACAGGGCCCCAGGGGCCCAGTACTTC
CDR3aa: CASSLNRAPGAQYF

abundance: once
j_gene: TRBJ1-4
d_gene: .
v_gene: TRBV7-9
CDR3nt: TGTGCCAGCAGCTTAGCCTGGGAGCATCTGTTTTTT
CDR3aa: CASSLAWEHLFF

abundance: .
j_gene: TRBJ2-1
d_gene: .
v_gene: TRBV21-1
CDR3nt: TGTGCCAGTGCCTTCACAGGCTACCGACAATCATACAATGAGCAGTTCTTC
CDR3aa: CASAFTGYRQSYNEQFF

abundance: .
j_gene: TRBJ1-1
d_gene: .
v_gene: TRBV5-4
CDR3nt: TGTGCCAGCAGCCCTAGAGCAGGCAGTTTGAACACTGAAGCTTTCTTT
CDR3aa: CASSPRAGSLNTEAFF

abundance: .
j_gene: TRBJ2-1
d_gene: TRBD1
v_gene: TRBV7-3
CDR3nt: TGTGCCAGCAGCTTAGGGGGGACAGGGGGCTACAATGAGCAGTTCTTC
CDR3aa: CASSLGGTGGYNEQFF

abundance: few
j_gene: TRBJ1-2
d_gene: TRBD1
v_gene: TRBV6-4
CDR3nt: TGTGCCAGCAGTGACTTGGGGACAGATCTTAATGGCTACACCTTC
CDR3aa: CASSDLGTDLNGYTF

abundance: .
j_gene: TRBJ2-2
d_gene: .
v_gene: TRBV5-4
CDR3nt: TGTGCCAGCAGCGTTATGTGGGGGATTGGCGGGGAGCTGTTTTTT
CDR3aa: CASSVMWGIGGELFF

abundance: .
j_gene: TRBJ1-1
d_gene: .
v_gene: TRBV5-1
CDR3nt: TGCGCCAGCAGCTTGGATACAAACACTGAAGCTTTCTTT
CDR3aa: CASSLDTNTEAFF